This T cell receptor (beta chain) was identified in a study of cytomegalovirus exposure and HLA in healthy donors. The study ran its PCR with 60 Vbeta and 13 Jbeta primers. Generated by immunoSEQ multiplex PCR, the TCRdb table keeps only in-frame clones and is missing some. The sample yields approximately 280,000 clones, 70% to 90% seen once. For this clone: Its antigen is unknown.

The donors comprised healthy bone marrow donors. Overall study results and limits: In a later analysis, donors in an Asian-associated ancestry cluster reportedly had fewer N-insertions in productive TCRs than the cohort mean. The classifier was said to identify cytomegalovirus status with high specificity and sensitivity.

Germline trimming cut 4 bases from V and 1 base from J; bases unmatched to any gene: 9. The CDR3 has 16 residues. Germline values: CDR1 MNHEY, CDR2 SMNVEV (reference sequence). The source of this sequence is a woman under 30 in good health and CMV-seronegative. The sequenced sample was PBMCs. The chain joins TRBV27 to TRBJ1-1; 7 bases align to TRBD1. Here the CDR3 reads CASSYGQEGWNTEAFF. In DNA, the CDR3 is TGTGCCAGCAGTTACGGACAGGAAGGGTGGAACACTGAAGCTTTCTTT.